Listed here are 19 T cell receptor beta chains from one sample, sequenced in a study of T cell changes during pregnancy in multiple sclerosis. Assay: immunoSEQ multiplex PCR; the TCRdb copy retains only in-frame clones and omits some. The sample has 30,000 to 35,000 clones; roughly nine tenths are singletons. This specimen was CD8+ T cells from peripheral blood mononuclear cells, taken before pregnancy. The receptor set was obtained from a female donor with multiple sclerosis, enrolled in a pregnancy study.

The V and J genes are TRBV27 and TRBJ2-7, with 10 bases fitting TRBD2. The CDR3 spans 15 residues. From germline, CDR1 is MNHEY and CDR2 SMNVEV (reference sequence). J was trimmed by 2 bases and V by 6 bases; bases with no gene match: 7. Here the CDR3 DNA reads TGTGCCAGCAGCCTACTAGCGGGGCACCCCTACGAGCAGTACTTC. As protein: CASSLLAGHPYEQYF.

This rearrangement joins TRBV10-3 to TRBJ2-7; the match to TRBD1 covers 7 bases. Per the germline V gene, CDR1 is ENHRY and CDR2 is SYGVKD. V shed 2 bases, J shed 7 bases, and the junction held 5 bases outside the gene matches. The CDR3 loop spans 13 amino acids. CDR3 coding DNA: TGTGCCATCAGTGAGCCGACAGGGCGGGAGCAGTACTTC. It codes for CAISEPTGREQYF.

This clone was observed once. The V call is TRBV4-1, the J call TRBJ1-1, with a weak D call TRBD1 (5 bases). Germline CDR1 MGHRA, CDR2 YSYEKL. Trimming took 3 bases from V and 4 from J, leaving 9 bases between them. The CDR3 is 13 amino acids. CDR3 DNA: TGCGCCAGCAGCCACGGGGGAGTCACTGAAGCTTTCTTT. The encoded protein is CASSHGGVTEAFF.

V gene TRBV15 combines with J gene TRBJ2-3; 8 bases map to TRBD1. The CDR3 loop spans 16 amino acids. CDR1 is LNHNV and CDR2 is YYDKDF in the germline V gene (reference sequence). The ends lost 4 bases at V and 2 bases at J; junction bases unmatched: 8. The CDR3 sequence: CATSTPDRENTDTQYF. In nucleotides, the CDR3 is TGTGCCACCAGCACCCCGGACAGGGAGAACACAGATACGCAGTATTTT.

CDR3 region: CASSQGVGGTTEAFF. CDR3 nucleotide sequence: TGCGCCAGCAGCCAAGGTGTGGGGGGGACGACTGAAGCTTTCTTT. The rearrangement uses TRBV4-1 and TRBJ1-1, with D perhaps matching TRBD1 (5 bases). V was trimmed by 1 base and J by 5 bases, leaving 14 bases between them. Germline-derived CDR1 and CDR2 are MGHRA and YSYEKL. The CDR3 totals 15 residues.

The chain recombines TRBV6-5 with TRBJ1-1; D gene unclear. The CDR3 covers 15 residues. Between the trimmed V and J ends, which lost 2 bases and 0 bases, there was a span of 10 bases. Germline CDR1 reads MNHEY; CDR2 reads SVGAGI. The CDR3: CASSYDYPMNTEAFF. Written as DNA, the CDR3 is TGTGCCAGCAGTTACGACTACCCTATGAACACTGAAGCTTTCTTT.

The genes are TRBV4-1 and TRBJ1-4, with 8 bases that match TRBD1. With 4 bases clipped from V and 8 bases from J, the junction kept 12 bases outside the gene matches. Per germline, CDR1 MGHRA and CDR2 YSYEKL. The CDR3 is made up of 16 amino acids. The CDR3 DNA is TGCGCCAGCAGCCGGCTATGGACAGGGAGGGGGGAAAAACTGTTTTTT. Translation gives CASSRLWTGRGEKLFF.

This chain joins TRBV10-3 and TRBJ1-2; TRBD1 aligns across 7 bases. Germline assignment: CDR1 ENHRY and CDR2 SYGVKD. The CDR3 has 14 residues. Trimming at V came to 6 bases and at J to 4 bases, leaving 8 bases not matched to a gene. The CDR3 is CAIRSGTEVYGYTF. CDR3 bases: TGTGCCATCAGAAGTGGGACAGAAGTCTATGGCTACACCTTC.

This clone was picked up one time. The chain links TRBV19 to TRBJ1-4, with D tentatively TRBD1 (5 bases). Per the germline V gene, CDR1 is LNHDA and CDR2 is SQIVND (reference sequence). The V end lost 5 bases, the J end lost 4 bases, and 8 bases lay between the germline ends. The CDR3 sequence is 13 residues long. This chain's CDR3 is CASSADSNEKLFF. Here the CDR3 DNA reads TGTGCCAGTAGTGCAGACAGTAATGAAAAACTGTTTTTT.

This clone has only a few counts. The chain's CDR3 is CASSLFGTGDTDTQYF. The CDR3 DNA sequence: TGTGCCAGCAGTTTATTCGGGACAGGAGACACAGATACGCAGTATTTT. The V call is TRBV28, the J call TRBJ2-3; 8 nucleotides line up with TRBD1. CDR3 length equals 16 residues. Germline CDR1 MDHEN, CDR2 SYDVKM. V dropped 1 base and J dropped 2; count of bases not matched to a gene: 5.

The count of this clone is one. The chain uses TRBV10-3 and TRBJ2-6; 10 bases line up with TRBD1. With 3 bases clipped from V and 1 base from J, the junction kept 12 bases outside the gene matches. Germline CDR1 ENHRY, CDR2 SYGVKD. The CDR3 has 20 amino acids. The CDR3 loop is CAISDAAPGQGPSGANVLTF. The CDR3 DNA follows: TGTGCCATCAGTGACGCGGCACCGGGACAGGGGCCTTCTGGGGCCAACGTCCTGACTTTC.

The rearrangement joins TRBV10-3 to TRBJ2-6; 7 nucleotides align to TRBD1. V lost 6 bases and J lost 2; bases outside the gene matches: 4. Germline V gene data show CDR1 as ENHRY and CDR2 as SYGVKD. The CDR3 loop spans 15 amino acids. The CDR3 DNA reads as TGTGCCATCAGCAGGGGACAGCCTGGGGCCAACGTCCTGACTTTC. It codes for CAISRGQPGANVLTF.

The CDR3 region has the DNA TGTGCCAGCAGTTACCGTACTCGCGACAGGGTCAAATTCTACAATGAGCAGTTCTTC. This sequence encodes CASSYRTRDRVKFYNEQFF. The rearrangement joins TRBV6-7 to TRBJ2-1; 7 bases are a match to TRBD1. TRBV6-7 is assigned to the ORF class and has an uncertain function. Unmatched junction bases numbered 16, after V lost 2 bases and J lost 3 bases. The CDR3 contains 19 residues.

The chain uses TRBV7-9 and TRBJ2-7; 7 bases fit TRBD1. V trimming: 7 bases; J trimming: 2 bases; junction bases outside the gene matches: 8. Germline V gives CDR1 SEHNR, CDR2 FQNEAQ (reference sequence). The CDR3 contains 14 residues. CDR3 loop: CASIDRDPPYEQYF. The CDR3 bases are TGTGCCAGCATTGACAGGGACCCTCCCTACGAGCAGTACTTC.

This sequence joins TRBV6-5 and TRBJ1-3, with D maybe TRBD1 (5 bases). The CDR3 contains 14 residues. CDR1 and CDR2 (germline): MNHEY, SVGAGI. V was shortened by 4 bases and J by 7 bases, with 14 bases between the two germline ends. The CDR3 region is CASSFSNPGNTIYF. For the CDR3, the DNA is TGTGCCAGCAGTTTCAGTAACCCAGGGAACACCATATATTTT.

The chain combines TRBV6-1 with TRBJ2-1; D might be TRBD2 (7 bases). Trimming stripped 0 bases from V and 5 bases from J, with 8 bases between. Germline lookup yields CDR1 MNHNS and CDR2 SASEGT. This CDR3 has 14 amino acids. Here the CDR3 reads CASSEAGGHNEQFF. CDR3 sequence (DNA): TGTGCCAGCAGTGAAGCGGGGGGGCACAATGAGCAGTTCTTC.

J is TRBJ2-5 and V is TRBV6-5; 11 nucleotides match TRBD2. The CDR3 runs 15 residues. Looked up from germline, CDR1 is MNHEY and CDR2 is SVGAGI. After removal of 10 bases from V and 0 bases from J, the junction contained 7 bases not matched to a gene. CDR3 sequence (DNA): TGTGCCACCCGACCACTAGCGGGGGACCAAGAGACCCAGTACTTC. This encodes CATRPLAGDQETQYF.

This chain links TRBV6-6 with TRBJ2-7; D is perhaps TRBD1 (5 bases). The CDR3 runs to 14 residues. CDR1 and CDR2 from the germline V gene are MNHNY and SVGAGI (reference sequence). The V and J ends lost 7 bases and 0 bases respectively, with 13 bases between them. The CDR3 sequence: CASTPDISSYEQYF. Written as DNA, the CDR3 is TGTGCCAGCACCCCGGACATTTCCTCCTACGAGCAGTACTTC.

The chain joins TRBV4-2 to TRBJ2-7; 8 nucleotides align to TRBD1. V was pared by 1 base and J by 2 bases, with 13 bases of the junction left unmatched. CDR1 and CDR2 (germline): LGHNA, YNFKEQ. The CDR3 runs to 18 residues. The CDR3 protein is CASSQGTPETGAAYEQYF. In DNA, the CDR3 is TGTGCCAGCAGCCAAGGCACTCCCGAGACAGGGGCCGCCTACGAGCAGTACTTC.